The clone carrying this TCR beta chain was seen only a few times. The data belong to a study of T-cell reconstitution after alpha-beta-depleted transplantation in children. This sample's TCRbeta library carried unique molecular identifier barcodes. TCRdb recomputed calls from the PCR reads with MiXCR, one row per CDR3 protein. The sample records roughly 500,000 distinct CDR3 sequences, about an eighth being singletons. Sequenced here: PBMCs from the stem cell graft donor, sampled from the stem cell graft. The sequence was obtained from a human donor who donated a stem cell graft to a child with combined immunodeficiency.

The CDR3 bases are TGTGCCAGCAGCCAAGATCTCGGGAGTGATGAGCAGTTCTTC. Encoded protein: CASSQDLGSDEQFF. V and J are TRBV3-1 and TRBJ2-1; tentatively, D is TRBD2 (6 bases). Trimming shortened V by 0 bases and J by 8 bases, and 11 bases separated the two germline ends. The CDR3 is 14 residues long. The V gene's germline CDR1 is LGHDT and CDR2 YNNKEL (reference sequence).